Below, 31 T cell receptor beta chains from the same sample are listed, as sequenced in a study of T cells in Graves' hyperthyroidism and ophthalmopathy. RNA transcripts yielded amplified TCR beta CDR3 regions. HTBI primers drove first-round RT-PCR of the TCR CDR3. TCRdb reprocessed the multiplex PCR reads via MiXCR and lists one record per CDR3 protein. The data contain 500,000 or so distinct CDR3 sequences, more than 15% of them singletons. Sample: blood. The receptors here all came from a young woman with Graves' ophthalmopathy.

This clonotype appeared many times. This sequence joins TRBV3-1 and TRBJ2-7, with 11 nucleotides matching TRBD1. Germline V CDR1 and CDR2: LGHDT, YNNKEL (reference sequence). V was clipped by 4 bases and J by 2 bases; unmatched bases: 4. This CDR3 has 15 residues. The CDR3 spells CASSPDRGLPYEQYF. The CDR3 coding sequence is TGTGCCAGCAGCCCGGACAGGGGGCTTCCCTACGAGCAGTACTTC.

The chain employs TRBV20-1 and TRBJ1-5; weak D call: TRBD1 (5 bases). Between the trimmed V and J ends, which lost 5 bases and 3 bases, there was a span of 20 bases. CDR3 length: 16 amino acids. CDR1 is DFQATT and CDR2 is SNEGSKA in the germline V gene (reference sequence). DNA of the CDR3: TGCAGTGCTGGGGCCCGACAGTCCCAAGCCAATCAGCCCCAGCATTTT. The encoded protein is CSAGARQSQANQPQHF.

The chain links TRBV20-1 to TRBJ2-4, with 11 nucleotides matching TRBD2. CDR3 size: 17 residues. Unmatched junction bases numbered 10, after V lost 0 bases and J lost 6 bases. The germline V gene has CDR1 DFQATT and CDR2 SNEGSKA (reference sequence). CDR3 residues: CSARDRIAGGLLNIQYF. The DNA for the CDR3 is TGCAGTGCTAGAGATCGGATAGCGGGAGGGCTGTTAAACATTCAGTACTTC.

V and J are TRBV20-1 and TRBJ1-2, with 8 nucleotides matching TRBD1. J gave up 4 bases and V 7 bases, and 5 bases lay outside the gene matches. Germline assignment: CDR1 DFQATT and CDR2 SNEGSKA (reference sequence). There are 12 residues in the CDR3. The CDR3 bases are TGCAGTGTGGGACAGGTTCCCTATGGCTACACCTTC. This sequence encodes CSVGQVPYGYTF.

This clonotype was seen repeatedly, ten times or more. The chain recombines TRBV3-1 with TRBJ2-7, with no clear D. Looked up from germline, CDR1 is LGHDT and CDR2 is YNNKEL (reference sequence). Trimming removed 2 bases from V and 1 base from J, with 3 bases in between. The CDR3 extends over 12 amino acids. The CDR3 nucleotides read TGTGCCAGCAGCCAACGATCCTACGAGCAGTACTTC. Protein sequence: CASSQRSYEQYF.

This clonotype has only a few counts. The chain carries TRBV29-1 and TRBJ1-1; no firm D call. Trimming left V 3 bases short and J 11 bases short, with 13 bases between. This CDR3 has 11 amino acids. Per the germline V gene, CDR1 is SQVTM and CDR2 is ANQGSEA. The CDR3 region is CSVEVQLGAFF. In nucleotides, the CDR3 is TGCAGCGTTGAGGTACAGCTAGGGGCTTTCTTT.

This clonotype was picked up many times. The V gene is TRBV28, the J gene TRBJ2-3; 8 bases agree with TRBD2. With V trimmed by 5 bases and J by 9 bases, 10 bases remained unmatched. Germline V gene lookup returns CDR1 MDHEN and CDR2 SYDVKM. The CDR3 length is 14 residues. The CDR3 loop reads CASSDRGGGGTQYF. The CDR3 DNA sequence: TGTGCCAGCAGTGATCGGGGCGGCGGGGGGACGCAGTATTTT.

In this sample, this clonotype turned up a few times. J is TRBJ2-5 and V is TRBV5-4, with TRBD1 as a possible D gene (5 bases). Trimming removed 0 bases from V and 2 bases from J, with 5 bases in between. Germline CDR1 and CDR2: SGHNT and YYREEE (reference sequence). This CDR3 region has 13 residues. The CDR3 is CASSLGTQETQYF. DNA of the CDR3: TGTGCCAGCAGCTTGGGGACACAAGAGACCCAGTACTTC.

This clonotype occurred many times. The chain recombines TRBV20-1 with TRBJ1-2; TRBD1 aligns across 10 bases. V trimming: 6 bases; J trimming: 8 bases; junction bases outside the gene matches: 9. This CDR3 is 13 amino acids long. Looked up from germline, CDR1 is DFQATT and CDR2 is SNEGSKA (reference sequence). CDR3 in DNA: TGCAGTGCGAACACCGGGACAGGGGTCGGCTACACCTTC. Translating gives CSANTGTGVGYTF.

V gene TRBV6-1 combines with J gene TRBJ2-1; D remains unclear. Germline CDR1 reads MNHNS; CDR2 reads SASEGT. Trimming stripped 1 base from V and 10 bases from J, with 20 bases between. CDR3 length: 16 amino acids. CDR3 amino acids: CASSEGTRGLGWEQFF. The CDR3 DNA follows: TGTGCCAGCAGTGAAGGGACCCGTGGGCTGGGTTGGGAGCAGTTCTTC.

This clonotype was recorded at least ten times. This chain connects TRBV6-2 or TRBV6-3 to TRBJ1-2; maybe TRBD1 (6 bases). CDR1 and CDR2 (germline): MNHEY, SVGEGT. Trimming left V 5 bases short and J 2 bases short, with 21 bases between. The CDR3 spans 17 residues. Written as DNA, the CDR3 is TGTGCCAGCAGTCGATCCCAACAGGGTATCAAGAACTATGGCTACACCTTC. Amino acid sequence: CASSRSQQGIKNYGYTF.

The chain carries TRBV3-2 and TRBJ1-2; TRBD1 reflects the table's D call only, with no check against the DNA. TRBV3-2 is a listed pseudogene. This CDR3 is built from 15 residues. CDR3 sequence: CASSPGTGANYGYTF. The CDR3 DNA reads TGTGCCAGCAGCCCCGGGACAGGGGCCAACTATGGCTACACCTTC.

This clonotype was detected many times. This sequence joins TRBV7-3 and TRBJ2-3; no firm D call. The germline V and J ends were trimmed by 2 bases and 2 bases, with 8 bases remaining between them. Germline V gene lookup returns CDR1 SGHTA and CDR2 FQGTGA. The CDR3 has 14 amino acids. CDR3 DNA: TGTGCCAGCAGCTTAGACGGGCTCACAGATACGCAGTATTTT. This encodes CASSLDGLTDTQYF. The full variable domain, with the rest looked up from reference TRBV7-3 and TRBJ2-3, is GAGVSQTPSNKVTEKGKYVELRCDPISGHTALYWYRQSLGQGPEFLIYFQGTGAADDSGLPNDRFFAVRPEGSVSTLKIQRTERGDSAVYLCASSLDGLTDTQYFGPGTRLTVL.

The V call is TRBV30, the J call TRBJ1-4; 7 bases align to TRBD1. Losses at the gene ends were 3 bases for V and 0 bases for J; bases not matched to a gene: 10. Germline V gives CDR1 GTSNPN, CDR2 SVGIG (reference sequence). The CDR3 runs to 17 residues. The CDR3 sequence: CAWSWDRSVATNEKLFF. In DNA form, the CDR3 reads TGTGCCTGGAGCTGGGACAGATCAGTTGCAACTAATGAAAAACTGTTTTTT.

The chain has TRBV7-9 and TRBJ1-2; the match to TRBD1 covers 9 bases. Looked up from germline, CDR1 is SEHNR and CDR2 is FQNEAQ (reference sequence). The CDR3 has 15 amino acids. Unmatched junction bases numbered 10, after V lost 4 bases and J lost 7 bases. The CDR3 region is CASSSADRGGFGYTF. The DNA for the CDR3 is TGTGCCAGCAGCTCAGCGGACAGGGGAGGGTTTGGCTACACCTTC.

This clonotype was seen repeatedly, ten times or more. The chain joins TRBV19 to TRBJ2-1, with D possibly called TRBD1 or TRBD2 (5 bases each). Germline V lookup: CDR1 LNHDA, CDR2 SQIVND (reference sequence). The V gene lost 4 bases and the J gene lost 6 bases, with 10 bases spanning the gap. The CDR3 spans 13 residues. As DNA, the CDR3 is TGTGCCAGTAGTAGTGGGACGCTCAATGAGCAGTTCTTC. This sequence encodes CASSSGTLNEQFF.

This clonotype was detected many times. The rearrangement uses TRBV3-1 and TRBJ2-7; the D call may be TRBD1 or TRBD2 (5 bases each). CDR3 length: 15 amino acids. The germline V and J ends were trimmed by 5 bases and 3 bases, with 17 bases remaining between them. Germline-derived CDR1 and CDR2 are LGHDT and YNNKEL (reference sequence). The CDR3 coding sequence is TGTGCCAGCAGCTCTGGGACGGAAAACTACTACGAGCAGTACTTC. Amino acids: CASSSGTENYYEQYF.

This clonotype was seen a handful of times. The chain has TRBV6-1 and TRBJ2-2; D is unclear. CDR1 and CDR2 from the germline V gene are MNHNS and SASEGT. V shed 7 bases and J shed 3 bases, with 24 bases lying between them. The CDR3 has 18 amino acids. This CDR3 is CASIPVPPQVKDTGELFF. The CDR3 bases are TGTGCCAGCATCCCCGTCCCCCCGCAGGTGAAGGACACCGGGGAGCTGTTTTTT.

This chain joins TRBV11-2 and TRBJ2-1; 10 nucleotides match TRBD1. The CDR3 has 15 amino acids. The germline V gene encodes CDR1 SGHAT and CDR2 FQNNGV. The ends lost 5 bases at V and 4 bases at J; junction bases unmatched: 5. In DNA, the CDR3 is TGTGCCAGCAGCAACCGGGACAGGGGTTACAATGAGCAGTTCTTC. Protein product: CASSNRDRGYNEQFF.

The chain joins TRBV27 to TRBJ1-2, with D unclear. CDR1 and CDR2 from the germline V gene are MNHEY and SMNVEV (reference sequence). This CDR3 has 13 amino acids. Trimming took 2 bases from V and 3 from J, leaving 7 bases between them. CDR3 nucleotides: TGTGCCAGCAGTTTAAATGAAGACTATGGCTACACCTTC. It translates to CASSLNEDYGYTF.

This clonotype was picked up many times. CDR3 sequence (DNA): TGTGCCAGCAGCTCGCTTTCGTCAGGGAATGGTGAAGCTTTCTTT. As protein: CASSSLSSGNGEAFF. The chain uses TRBV11-2 and TRBJ1-1; maybe TRBD1 (5 bases). This CDR3 has 15 residues. The V end was cut by 4 bases, the J end by 7 bases, with 19 bases between. Germline values: CDR1 SGHAT, CDR2 FQNNGV. The variable domain in full, with the rest retrieved from reference TRBV11-2 and TRBJ1-1, is EAGVAQSPRYKIIEKRQSVAFWCNPISGHATLYWYQQILGQGPKLLIQFQNNGVVDDSQLPKDRFSAERLKGVDSTLKIQPAKLEDSAVYLCASSSLSSGNGEAFFGQGTRLTVV.

This clonotype has at least ten counts. The rearrangement links TRBV6-6 to TRBJ1-4; 7 nucleotides line up with TRBD1. Germline V gene sequence: CDR1 MNHNY, CDR2 SVGAGI (reference sequence). The CDR3 is 16 amino acids. J gave up 0 bases and V 1 base, and 2 bases lay outside the gene matches. The DNA of the CDR3 is TGTGCCAGCAGTTACTTTCAGGGGGCAACTAATGAAAAACTGTTTTTT. Translation: CASSYFQGATNEKLFF.

Notes on this clonotype: This may stem from a read error, because a much larger clone lies one nucleotide away. The rearrangement uses TRBV28 and TRBJ1-2; TRBD1 aligns across 8 bases. The CDR3 has 14 residues. Germline CDR1 reads MDHEN; CDR2 reads SYDVKM. The CDR3 loop reads CANSARDRPYGYTF. In DNA, the CDR3 is TGTGCCAACAGTGCCCGGGACAGGCCTTATGGCTACACCTTC.

This clonotype appeared many times. The rearrangement joins TRBV11-3 to TRBJ2-3, with 10 bases that match TRBD1. The germline gives CDR1 SGHNT, CDR2 YENEEA. The CDR3 spans 15 residues. After removal of 1 base from V and 4 bases from J, the junction contained 2 bases not matched to a gene. The CDR3 DNA is TGTGCCAGCAGCTTAGGGGACAGGGGACCAGATACGCAGTATTTT. It yields the protein CASSLGDRGPDTQYF.

The CDR3 region is CASSPVRPTGELFF. CDR3 bases: TGTGCCAGCAGCCCTGTACGACCCACCGGGGAGCTGTTTTTT. This rearrangement joins TRBV27 to TRBJ2-2; D not resolved. V shed 6 bases and J shed 4 bases, with 12 bases lying between them. CDR1 and CDR2 (germline): MNHEY, SMNVEV (reference sequence). The CDR3 covers 14 residues.

CDR3 bases: TGTGCCAGCAGCCCTTACGGGGGGGAGCGGGAACAGTTCTTC. This codes for CASSPYGGEREQFF. The J gene is TRBJ2-1, the V gene TRBV7-3; TRBD2 aligns across 8 bases. This CDR3 has 14 residues. The V gene's germline CDR1 is SGHTA and CDR2 FQGTGA. V was clipped by 5 bases and J by 13 bases; unmatched bases: 13.

This clonotype was found many times. The chain combines TRBV20-1 with TRBJ2-1, with D possibly being TRBD1 (6 bases). V was pared by 6 bases and J by 0 bases, with 21 bases between. This CDR3 contains 17 residues. Germline loops: CDR1 DFQATT, CDR2 SNEGSKA (reference sequence). CDR3 sequence reads: CSAPTGIAHLSYNEQFF. The CDR3 nucleotides are TGCAGTGCCCCTACAGGGATAGCGCATCTCTCCTACAATGAGCAGTTCTTC.

This clonotype was recorded at least ten times. J is TRBJ2-5 and V is TRBV7-2; D might be TRBD1 or TRBD2, each matching 5 bases. V dropped 6 bases and J dropped 1 base, with 18 bases sitting between them. Germline CDR1 and CDR2: SGHTA and FQGNSA. This CDR3 is 16 amino acids long. The CDR3 spells CASRLSERTIQETQYF. CDR3 sequence (DNA): TGTGCCAGCAGATTAAGTGAGCGGACAATCCAAGAGACCCAGTACTTC.

CDR3 sequence reads: CASQSVGNQPQHF. The CDR3 DNA reads TGTGCCTCTCAGTCCGTTGGCAATCAGCCCCAGCATTTT. This rearrangement joins TRBV2 to TRBJ1-5; D call uncertain. This CDR3 contains 13 residues. CDR1 is SNHLY and CDR2 is FYNNEI in the germline V gene. The ends were cut back, 11 bases at V and 2 bases at J, with 13 bases in the middle.

This clonotype was detected a few times. The V gene is TRBV27, the J gene TRBJ2-3; D gene unclear. The V end lost 0 bases, the J end lost 1 base, and 11 bases lay between the germline ends. This CDR3 contains 16 residues. Germline CDR1 is MNHEY and CDR2 is SMNVEV (reference sequence). The CDR3 nucleotides are TGTGCCAGCAGTTTATCGGCCCGAGGAGGCACAGATACGCAGTATTTT. Its protein product is CASSLSARGGTDTQYF.

In its sample, this clonotype was seen a few times. This chain connects TRBV6-4 to TRBJ1-6; 8 bases are a match to TRBD1. The germline V gene has CDR1 MRHNA and CDR2 SNTAGT. The CDR3 covers 17 residues. Trimming took 8 bases from V and 0 from J; bases not matched to a gene: 9. DNA of the CDR3: TGTGCCAGCGAACGGCAGGGGGCTAGCTCCTATAATTCACCCCTCCACTTT. Translating gives CASERQGASSYNSPLHF.